This TCR beta chain was recovered during a study of T-cell reconstitution after alpha-beta-depleted transplantation in children. Findings and limits, study-wide: T-cell counts and diversity were attributed mostly to newly produced T cells one year after transplant. The origin of high day-60 TCRbeta diversity in some patients lay in surviving recipient T cells and thymic progenitors. Where alpha-beta T cells came from about two months after transplant was reportedly several hundred expanded graft clones.

Preparation of the TCRbeta library was carried out with unique molecular identifiers. TCRdb analysed the PCR reads with MiXCR anew, one entry per CDR3 protein. Among around 700,000 distinct CDR3 sequences listed, around 13% were seen once. Many counts were recorded for this clonotype. As yet, its antigen is unknown. CDR3 length: 13 residues. The V end lost 4 bases, the J end lost 3 bases, and 8 bases lay between the germline ends. This receptor was taken from a girl aged 2-15 years with congenital amegakaryocytic thrombocytopenia, due to receive a stem cell transplant. Here the sequenced sample was PBMCs, taken before TCRalphabeta/CD19-depleted stem cell transplant. The chain has TRBV12-3 or TRBV12-4 and TRBJ2-3, with D uncertain. The DNA of the CDR3 is TGTGCCAGCAGTTCCTCAACGACAGATACGCAGTATTTT. Translating it yields CASSSSTTDTQYF.